The 28 T cell receptor beta chains in this list originate from one sample, sequenced in a study of vaccination effects on CD4 cells after COVID-19. Under the ViraFEST assay, PBMC were stimulated with viral peptide pools so that antigen-specific CD4+ T cells expanded. Sequencing was performed afterwards. Having been cultured for around ten days, the cells underwent CD4+ T cell isolation. As their vaccination, participants received two doses of either BNT162b2 or mRNA-1273. Some clones are missing from TCRdb's copy, which holds only in-frame ones; the method was immunoSEQ multiplex PCR. Seen here are about 48,000 clones, under 85% observed once, and the top ten hold roughly 15%. For these TCRs, the target antigens are not known. This material consisted of CD4+ T cells from PBMCs cultured with HCoV-OC43 spike peptides, taken after COVID-19 vaccination. Subset defined: HCoV-OC43 spike overlapping peptide pool stimulation. These receptors originate from a human donor who received a COVID-19 vaccine.

The rearrangement uses TRBV24-1 and TRBJ1-5; D remains unclear. V was trimmed by 4 bases and J by 5 bases, leaving 8 bases between them. This CDR3 contains 13 residues. Per germline, CDR1 KGHDR and CDR2 SFDVKD. CDR3: CATSERTDQPQHF. The CDR3 nucleotides read TGTGCCACCAGTGAGCGGACTGATCAGCCCCAGCATTTT.

The chain joins TRBV9 to TRBJ2-7, with D possibly matching TRBD2 (5 bases). V gave up 2 bases and J gave up 2 bases, with 14 bases separating them. CDR1 and CDR2 (germline): SGDLS, YYNGEE. The CDR3 is 15 residues long. The CDR3: CASSVTAAGTYEQYF. For the CDR3, the DNA is TGTGCCAGCAGCGTTACAGCGGCTGGGACCTACGAGCAGTACTTC. The whole variable domain, filled in from reference TRBV9 and TRBJ2-7, reads DSGVTQTPKHLITATGQRVTLRCSPRSGDLSVYWYQQSLDQGLQFLIQYYNGEERAKGNILERFSAQQFPDLHSELNLSSLELGDSALYFCASSVTAAGTYEQYFGPGTRLTVT.

V and J are TRBV9 and TRBJ2-7, with D possibly being TRBD1 (5 bases). The CDR3 extends over 15 amino acids. Germline assignment: CDR1 SGDLS and CDR2 YYNGEE. V was trimmed by 4 bases and J by 4 bases, leaving 18 bases between them. CDR3 in amino acids: CASSPTSWGAYEQYF. In DNA form, the CDR3 reads TGTGCCAGCAGCCCAACCAGCTGGGGCGCTTACGAGCAGTACTTC.

This clone was detected a few times. The rearrangement uses TRBV6-5 and TRBJ1-2; 10 nucleotides agree with TRBD1. J gave up 2 bases and V 3 bases, and 6 bases lay outside the gene matches. Germline CDR1 reads MNHEY; CDR2 reads SVGAGI. This CDR3 comprises 16 residues. The CDR3 reads CASSYSRTGGNYGYTF. CDR3 DNA sequence: TGTGCCAGCAGTTATTCGAGGACAGGGGGAAACTATGGCTACACCTTC.

The chain employs TRBV4-1 and TRBJ1-4, with 7 bases that match TRBD1. After removal of 4 bases from V and 3 bases from J, the junction contained 11 bases not matched to a gene. Germline V CDR1 and CDR2: MGHRA, YSYEKL. This CDR3 is 17 amino acids long. This chain's CDR3 is CASSPKTGTRANEKLFF. DNA for the CDR3: TGCGCCAGCAGCCCTAAGACAGGGACAAGGGCTAATGAAAAACTGTTTTTT.

This chain uses TRBV6-1 with TRBJ1-4; no definite D call. The germline gives CDR1 MNHNS, CDR2 SASEGT. V gave up 2 bases and J gave up 9 bases, with 16 bases separating them. CDR3 size: 15 residues. CDR3 DNA: TGTGCCAGCAGTGAATTCGGACCTCTCAGACAAAAACTGTTTTTT. Its translation: CASSEFGPLRQKLFF.

Only a few counts were recorded for this clone. V and J are TRBV5-1 and TRBJ2-1, with D perhaps matching TRBD1 or TRBD2 (5 bases each). Deletions cut 4 bases from V and 0 bases from J, with 14 bases between. CDR1 and CDR2 from the germline V gene are SGHRS and YFSETQ. This CDR3 contains 16 residues. The CDR3 DNA follows: TGCGCCAGCAGCCTAGTTCCAGGGAGCTCCTACAATGAGCAGTTCTTC. Its protein is CASSLVPGSSYNEQFF.

The chain recombines TRBV29-1 with TRBJ2-1; no clear D. CDR1 is SQVTM, CDR2 ANQGSEA, per germline. The V gene lost 3 bases and the J gene lost 3 bases, with 18 bases spanning the gap. This CDR3 is built from 16 residues. For the CDR3, the DNA is TGCAGCGTTGATGATGATAGGGATCTCTACTACAATGAGCAGTTCTTC. It translates to CSVDDDRDLYYNEQFF.

This clone rates as medium-sized (0.01 to 0.1%). The CDR3 region has the DNA TGTGCCAGTAGTTCATCGGGGGGAGGCAATCAGCCCCAGCATTTT. Translation: CASSSSGGGNQPQHF. The V and J genes are TRBV19 and TRBJ1-5; maybe TRBD1 (5 bases). This CDR3 is built from 15 residues. The germline V gene encodes CDR1 LNHDA and CDR2 SQIVND (reference sequence). Trimming cost V 5 bases and J 2 bases, with 13 bases left between them.

In this sample, this clone turned up a few times. This chain joins TRBV7-2 and TRBJ2-2; weak D call: TRBD2 (6 bases). V was shortened by 2 bases and J by 4 bases, with 14 bases between the two germline ends. The CDR3 loop spans 16 amino acids. CDR1 and CDR2 (germline): SGHTA, FQGNSA. In DNA, the CDR3 is TGTGCCAGCAGCTTACGCGGAGGGGCGGTCACCGGGGAGCTGTTTTTT. This translates into CASSLRGGAVTGELFF. Full variable domain (remainder filled in from reference TRBV7-2 and TRBJ2-2): GAGVSQSPSNKVTEKGKDVELRCDPISGHTALYWYRQSLGQGLEFLIYFQGNSAPDKSGLPSDRFSAERTGGSVSTLTIQRTQQEDSAVYLCASSLRGGAVTGELFFGEGSRLTVL.

This chain uses TRBV6-5 with TRBJ2-7; TRBD2 matches 11 bases. This CDR3 is 14 amino acids long. The V segment lost 8 bases and the J segment 7 bases; nucleotides outside the gene matches: 10. CDR1 is MNHEY and CDR2 is SVGAGI in the germline V gene. CDR3 nucleotide sequence: TGTGCCAGCGCGAAAGGGACTAGCGGTTTGGAGCAGTACTTC. Amino acid sequence: CASAKGTSGLEQYF.

Of note for this clone: One junction end does not reproduce the germline sequence, and a read error may be involved. The CDR3 spells CASSGFDTGLSF. In nucleotides, the CDR3 is TGTGCCAGCAGTGGGTTTGACACCGGCCTTTCCTTC. The V call is TRBV2, the J call TRBJ1-2; D not certain. The CDR3 is 12 residues long. CDR1 SNHLY and CDR2 FYNNEI come from the germline V gene.

CDR3 bases: TGTGCCAGCTCACCTACAGGGGTGGGTGAGCAGTACTTC. Protein: CASSPTGVGEQYF. The chain carries TRBV18 and TRBJ2-7, with 7 bases lining up with TRBD1. Losses at the gene ends were 3 bases for V and 7 bases for J; bases not matched to a gene: 6. Germline CDR1 reads KGHSH; CDR2 reads LQKENI. The CDR3 has 13 amino acids.

This clone was counted a few times. The CDR3 DNA reads as TGTGCCAGCAGCACCGGGACAGGGGGCACTTGGCAGTTCTTC. It translates to CASSTGTGGTWQFF. The rearrangement joins TRBV6-6 to TRBJ2-1; 12 nucleotides line up with TRBD1. The CDR3 covers 14 residues. V was pared by 6 bases and J by 12 bases, with 9 bases of the junction left unmatched. Germline V CDR1 and CDR2: MNHNY, SVGAGI (reference sequence).

V and J are TRBV6-5 and TRBJ2-3; TRBD1 might be the D (6 bases). CDR3 length equals 12 residues. V was clipped by 6 bases and J by 7 bases, with 11 bases between them. Germline CDR1 is MNHEY and CDR2 is SVGAGI. CDR3 amino acids: CASSLQGYTQYF. For the CDR3, the DNA is TGTGCCAGCAGCCTACAGGGATATACGCAGTATTTT.

The chain combines TRBV12-3 or TRBV12-4 with TRBJ1-6; TRBD1 is a possible D gene (6 bases). Trimming shortened V by 5 bases and J by 5 bases, and 7 bases separated the two germline ends. CDR3 length: 13 amino acids. This chain's CDR3 is CASSTGHNSPLHF. The CDR3 DNA is TGTGCCAGCAGTACAGGGCATAATTCACCCCTCCACTTT.

This clone has a single count. The V call is TRBV5-4, the J call TRBJ2-1; 10 bases match TRBD1. The V and J ends lost 4 bases and 13 bases, in that order; junction bases with no gene match: 8. Per the germline V gene, CDR1 is SGHNT and CDR2 is YYREEE (reference sequence). This CDR3 has 13 amino acids. The CDR3 spells CASSPSGQGEQFF. CDR3 nucleotide sequence: TGTGCCAGCAGCCCTAGTGGACAGGGGGAACAGTTCTTC.

The rearrangement uses TRBV30 and TRBJ2-7, with 9 bases aligning to TRBD1. The CDR3 totals 14 residues. Germline V CDR1 and CDR2: GTSNPN, SVGIG (reference sequence). V trimming: 4 bases; J trimming: 3 bases; junction bases outside the gene matches: 7. CDR3 in amino acids: CAWKGQGGIYEQYF. As DNA, the CDR3 is TGTGCCTGGAAGGGACAGGGAGGAATCTACGAGCAGTACTTC.

The chain is built from TRBV3-1 (or the pseudogene TRBV3-2) and TRBJ1-3; D may be TRBD1 (6 bases). CDR1 is LGHDT and CDR2 is YNNKEL in the germline V gene (reference sequence). V was trimmed by 2 bases and J by 0 bases, leaving 11 bases between them. The CDR3 is made up of 16 amino acids. DNA for the CDR3: TGTGCCAGCAGCCAACTCAGGACAGACTCTGGAAACACCATATATTTT. It encodes CASSQLRTDSGNTIYF.

The gene calls are TRBV7-2 and TRBJ2-7; D may be TRBD1 or TRBD2 (5 bases each). Trimming cost V 2 bases and J 5 bases, with 13 bases left between them. CDR3 length: 14 residues. Germline-derived CDR1 and CDR2 are SGHTA and FQGNSA. CDR3 sequence reads: CASSLKGRKNEQYF. DNA of the CDR3: TGTGCCAGCAGCTTAAAGGGACGGAAGAACGAGCAGTACTTC.

The chain has TRBV3-1 (or the pseudogene TRBV3-2) and TRBJ1-5; unclear D gene. CDR1 is LGHDT, CDR2 YNNKEL, per germline (reference sequence). The CDR3 has 12 residues. The V gene lost 1 base and the J gene lost 5 bases, with 3 bases spanning the gap. DNA of the CDR3: TGTGCCAGCAGCCAAGGAGATCAGCCCCAGCATTTT. Encoded protein: CASSQGDQPQHF.

The chain carries TRBV6-5 and TRBJ2-1; possibly TRBD2 for D (6 bases). V was clipped by 0 bases and J by 1 base, with 10 bases between them. This CDR3 contains 16 residues. CDR1 is MNHEY, CDR2 SVGAGI, per germline. In nucleotides, the CDR3 is TGTGCCAGCAGTTACTCGGGGGGATTATCCTACAATGAGCAGTTCTTC. As protein: CASSYSGGLSYNEQFF.

This clone showed up just a few times. The CDR3 reads CASGEITGELFF. The CDR3, as DNA: TGTGCCAGTGGCGAGATCACCGGGGAGCTGTTTTTT. This rearrangement joins TRBV6-5 to TRBJ2-2; D remains unclear. Trimming removed 9 bases from V and 4 bases from J, with 9 bases in between. Looked up from germline, CDR1 is MNHEY and CDR2 is SVGAGI. The CDR3 spans 12 residues.

The sample holds many counts of this clone. This chain links TRBV5-4 with TRBJ2-2, with D tentatively TRBD2 (7 bases). Trimming pared 4 bases from V and 5 bases from J, leaving 18 bases between. Germline values: CDR1 SGHNT, CDR2 YYREEE (reference sequence). The CDR3 runs to 16 residues. CDR3 DNA sequence: TGTGCCAGCAGCGCACCCCCAGGGGAGGGTACCGGGGAGCTGTTTTTT. This encodes CASSAPPGEGTGELFF.

This CDR3 is CASSQVWGAGQETQYF. In nucleotides, the CDR3 is TGCGCCAGCAGCCAAGTATGGGGGGCGGGTCAAGAGACCCAGTACTTC. This chain uses TRBV4-1 with TRBJ2-5; perhaps D is TRBD1 or TRBD2 (6 bases each). CDR1 is MGHRA, CDR2 YSYEKL, per germline. The CDR3 extends over 16 amino acids. V gave up 1 base and J gave up 2 bases, with 14 bases separating them.

The chain is built from TRBV9 and TRBJ2-3, with no clear D. V lost 6 bases to trimming and J lost 4 bases, with 9 bases between them. Germline-derived CDR1 and CDR2 are SGDLS and YYNGEE. The CDR3 loop spans 12 amino acids. CDR3 protein: CASNPFADTQYF. DNA for the CDR3: TGTGCCAGCAACCCCTTCGCAGATACGCAGTATTTT.

V usage is TRBV5-6 and J usage is TRBJ2-1; D remains ambiguous. The length of the CDR3 is 12 residues. Germline lookup yields CDR1 SGHDT and CDR2 YYEEEE. With 4 bases removed from V and 9 bases from J, the gap between germline ends came to 11 bases. CDR3 sequence (DNA): TGTGCCAGCAGCCGCCCAGTTGGTGAGCAGTTCTTC. It codes for CASSRPVGEQFF.

The chain links TRBV28 to TRBJ2-7; 14 bases agree with TRBD2. CDR1 and CDR2 (germline): MDHEN, SYDVKM. V lost 4 bases, J lost 3 bases, and 5 bases stayed unmatched. There are 16 residues in the CDR3. The CDR3 nucleotides are TGTGCCAGCAGTTCTCCGGGACTAGCGGGAGACTACGAGCAGTACTTC. Translation: CASSSPGLAGDYEQYF.